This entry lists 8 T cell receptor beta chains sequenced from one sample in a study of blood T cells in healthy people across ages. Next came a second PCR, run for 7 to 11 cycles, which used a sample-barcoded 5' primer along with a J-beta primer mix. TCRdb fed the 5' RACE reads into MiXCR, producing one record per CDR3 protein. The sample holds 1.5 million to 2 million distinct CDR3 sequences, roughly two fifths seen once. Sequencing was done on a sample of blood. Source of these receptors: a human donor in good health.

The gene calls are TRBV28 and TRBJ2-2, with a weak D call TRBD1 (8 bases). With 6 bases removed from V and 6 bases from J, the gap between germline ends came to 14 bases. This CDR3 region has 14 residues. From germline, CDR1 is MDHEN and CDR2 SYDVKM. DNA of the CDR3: TGTGCCAGCAGGCATACAGGGGGGGCCGGGGAGCTGTTTTTT. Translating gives CASRHTGGAGELFF.

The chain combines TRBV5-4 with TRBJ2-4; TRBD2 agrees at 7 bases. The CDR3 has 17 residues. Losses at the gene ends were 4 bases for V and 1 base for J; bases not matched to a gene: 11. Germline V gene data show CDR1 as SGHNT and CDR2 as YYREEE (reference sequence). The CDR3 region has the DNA TGTGCCAGCAGCCCAGGATCCACCGGGAGGGCCAAAAACATTCAGTACTTC. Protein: CASSPGSTGRAKNIQYF.

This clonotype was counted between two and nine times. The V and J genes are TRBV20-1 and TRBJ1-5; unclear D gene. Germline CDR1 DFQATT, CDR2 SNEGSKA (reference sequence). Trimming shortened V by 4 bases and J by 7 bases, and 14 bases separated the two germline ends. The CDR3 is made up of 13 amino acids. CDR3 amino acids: CSAIPPGLQPQHF. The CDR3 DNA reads TGCAGTGCTATTCCCCCGGGCCTACAGCCCCAGCATTTT.

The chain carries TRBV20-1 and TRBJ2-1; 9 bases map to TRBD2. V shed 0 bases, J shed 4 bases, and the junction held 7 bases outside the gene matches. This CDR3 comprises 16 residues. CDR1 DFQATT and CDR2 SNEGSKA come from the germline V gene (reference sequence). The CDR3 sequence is CSARDQAGGPYNEQFF. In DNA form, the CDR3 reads TGCAGTGCTAGAGATCAGGCGGGGGGGCCGTACAATGAGCAGTTCTTC.

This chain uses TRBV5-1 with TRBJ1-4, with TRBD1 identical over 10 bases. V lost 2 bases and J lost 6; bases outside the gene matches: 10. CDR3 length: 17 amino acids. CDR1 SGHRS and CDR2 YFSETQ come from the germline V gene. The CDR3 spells CASSFYPTGTGDEKLFF. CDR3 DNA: TGCGCCAGCAGCTTTTACCCCACCGGGACAGGGGATGAAAAACTGTTTTTT.

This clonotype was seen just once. The CDR3 region is CASSQGRTSNYGYTF. CDR3 coding DNA: TGTGCCAGCAGCCAAGGTAGGACCAGCAACTATGGCTACACCTTC. This sequence joins TRBV4-2 and TRBJ1-2, with D hard to call. The length of the CDR3 is 15 residues. Germline V gene sequence: CDR1 LGHNA, CDR2 YNFKEQ. The V end lost 1 base, the J end lost 2 bases, and 11 bases lay between the germline ends.

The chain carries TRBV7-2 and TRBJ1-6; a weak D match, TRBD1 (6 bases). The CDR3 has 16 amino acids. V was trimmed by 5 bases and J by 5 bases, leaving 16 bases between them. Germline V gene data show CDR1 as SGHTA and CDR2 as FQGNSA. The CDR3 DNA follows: TGTGCCAGCAGCAGAATGGGGGGCGCGAATAATTCACCCCTCCACTTT. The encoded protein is CASSRMGGANNSPLHF.

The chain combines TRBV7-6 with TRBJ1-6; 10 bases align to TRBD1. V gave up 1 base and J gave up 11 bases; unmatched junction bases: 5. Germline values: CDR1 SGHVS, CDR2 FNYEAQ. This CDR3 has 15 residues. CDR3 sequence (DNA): TGTGCCAGCAGCTTAGGGGGACAGGGGAGTCCACCCCTCCACTTT. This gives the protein CASSLGGQGSPPLHF.